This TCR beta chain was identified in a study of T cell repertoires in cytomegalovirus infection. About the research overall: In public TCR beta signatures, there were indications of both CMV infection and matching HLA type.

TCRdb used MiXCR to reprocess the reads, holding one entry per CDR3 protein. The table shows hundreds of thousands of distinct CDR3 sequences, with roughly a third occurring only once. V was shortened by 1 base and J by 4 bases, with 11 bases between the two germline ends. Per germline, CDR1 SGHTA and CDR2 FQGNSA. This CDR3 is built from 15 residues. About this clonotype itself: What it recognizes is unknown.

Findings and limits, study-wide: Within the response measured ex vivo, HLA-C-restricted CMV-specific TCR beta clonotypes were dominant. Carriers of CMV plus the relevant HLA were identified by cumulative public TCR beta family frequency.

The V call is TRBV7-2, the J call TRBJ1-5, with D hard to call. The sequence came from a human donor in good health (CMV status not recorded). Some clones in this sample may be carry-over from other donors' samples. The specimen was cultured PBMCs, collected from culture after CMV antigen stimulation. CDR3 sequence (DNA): TGTGCCAGCAGCTTAGGGATAGGTTATAATCAGCCCCAGCATTTT. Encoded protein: CASSLGIGYNQPQHF.